The source of this T cell receptor (beta chain) is a study of CD4+ T cells in melanoma. Study-wide points: CD8+ T cell, macrophage and B cell function reportedly correlated with neoantigen-specific CD4+ T cells. Neoantigen-specific CD4+ T cells in melanoma reportedly had diverse differentiation states.

This CDR3 region has 13 residues. V shed 8 bases and J shed 0 bases, with 7 bases lying between them. The V gene's germline CDR1 is MGHRA and CDR2 YSYEKL. The data were produced by immunoSEQ multiplex PCR, yet TCRdb's version contains in-frame clones alone and is incomplete. The table shows about 11,000 clones, with 60% to 75% occurring only once. In the case of this clone: Its antigen is not identified.

The sequence was collected from a human donor with melanoma. The sequenced material came from cells from a culture (not recorded whether cultured in vitro). V gene TRBV4-1 combines with J gene TRBJ2-2; D is unclear. The chain's CDR3 is CASRHPNTGELFF. The CDR3 nucleotides read TGCGCCAGCCGACACCCGAACACCGGGGAGCTGTTTTTT.